Following are 9 T cell receptor beta chains from one sample sequenced in a study of T cell repertoires in cytomegalovirus infection. TCRdb analysed the reads with MiXCR anew, one entry per CDR3 protein. Among approximately 100,000 distinct CDR3 sequences listed, 25% to 30% were seen once. These receptors have no known antigen. Sample: CD8+ T cells from cultured PBMCs, taken from culture after CMV antigen stimulation. The receptors originated from a human donor in good health (CMV status not recorded). Some clones in this sample may be carry-over from other donors' samples.

The gene calls are TRBV4-1 and TRBJ2-1, with a tentative D call TRBD2 (5 bases). This CDR3 is built from 14 residues. Between the trimmed V and J ends, which lost 3 bases and 4 bases, there was a span of 10 bases. Germline loops: CDR1 MGHRA, CDR2 YSYEKL. CDR3 sequence reads: CASSHARGYNEQFF. DNA for the CDR3: TGCGCCAGCAGCCACGCCCGGGGTTACAATGAGCAGTTCTTC.

This clonotype was counted between two and nine times. The J gene is TRBJ2-3, the V gene TRBV7-6; D uncertain. This CDR3 region has 13 residues. Germline assignment: CDR1 SGHVS and CDR2 FNYEAQ. V lost 5 bases, J lost 3 bases, and 9 bases lay in between. CDR3: CASSRMGTDTQYF. Here the CDR3 DNA reads TGTGCCAGCAGCCGGATGGGGACAGATACGCAGTATTTT.

This clonotype appeared a few times. The chain has TRBV6-1 and TRBJ2-1; D gene ambiguous. Per the germline V gene, CDR1 is MNHNS and CDR2 is SASEGT. V was clipped by 6 bases and J by 6 bases, with 12 bases between them. The CDR3 totals 13 residues. The DNA for the CDR3 is TGTGCCAGCAGCGATATCTTGACCAATGAGCAGTTCTTC. This sequence encodes CASSDILTNEQFF.

The gene calls are TRBV28 and TRBJ2-1; TRBD1 is a possible D gene (6 bases). Trimming left V 4 bases short and J 9 bases short, with 13 bases between. Germline assignment: CDR1 MDHEN and CDR2 SYDVKM. This CDR3 has 13 amino acids. Written as DNA, the CDR3 is TGTGCCAGCAGTTCCCTGGACAGAGGTGAGCAGTTCTTC. It encodes CASSSLDRGEQFF.

This clonotype occurred a few times. The chain recombines TRBV7-9 with TRBJ1-4; D is possibly TRBD1 (6 bases). Between the trimmed V and J ends, which lost 3 bases and 4 bases, there was a span of 12 bases. CDR1 is SEHNR and CDR2 is FQNEAQ in the germline V gene (reference sequence). CDR3 length: 15 residues. The CDR3 region is CASSFDGTLNEKLFF. The CDR3 DNA reads as TGTGCCAGCAGCTTCGACGGGACACTTAATGAAAAACTGTTTTTT.

The gene calls are TRBV2 and TRBJ1-5, with 7 bases fitting TRBD1. The germline V gene has CDR1 SNHLY and CDR2 FYNNEI. Losses at the gene ends were 3 bases for V and 6 bases for J; bases not matched to a gene: 8. This CDR3 spans 15 amino acids. CDR3 coding DNA: TGTGCCAGCAGTGAGAGACAGGGAAACGGTCAGCCCCAGCATTTT. This gives the protein CASSERQGNGQPQHF.

The table lists this clonotype with many counts. The chain links TRBV7-2 to TRBJ2-7, with 9 bases fitting TRBD2. CDR1 and CDR2 from the germline V gene are SGHTA and FQGNSA. The CDR3 is 15 amino acids. Germline trimming cut 1 base from V and 4 bases from J; bases unmatched to any gene: 5. CDR3 residues: CASSLDGLAPYEQYF. CDR3 nucleotide sequence: TGTGCCAGCAGCTTAGACGGACTAGCGCCGTACGAGCAGTACTTC.

The chain is built from TRBV6-1 and TRBJ2-1; maybe TRBD1 (6 bases). The V gene's germline CDR1 is MNHNS and CDR2 SASEGT. Trimming cost V 6 bases and J 10 bases, with 16 bases left between them. CDR3 length: 13 residues. The CDR3 loop is CASSAGWGREQFF. The CDR3 nucleotides read TGTGCCAGCAGCGCCGGTTGGGGGCGGGAGCAGTTCTTC.

This clonotype was picked up a small number of times. The V call is TRBV29-1, the J call TRBJ2-7; 9 bases align to TRBD1. The CDR3 totals 14 residues. Germline loops: CDR1 SQVTM, CDR2 ANQGSEA. The ends lost 0 bases at V and 6 bases at J; junction bases unmatched: 6. The CDR3 loop reads CSVEDRTGAREQYF. Here the CDR3 DNA reads TGCAGCGTTGAAGACCGGACAGGGGCACGCGAGCAGTACTTC.